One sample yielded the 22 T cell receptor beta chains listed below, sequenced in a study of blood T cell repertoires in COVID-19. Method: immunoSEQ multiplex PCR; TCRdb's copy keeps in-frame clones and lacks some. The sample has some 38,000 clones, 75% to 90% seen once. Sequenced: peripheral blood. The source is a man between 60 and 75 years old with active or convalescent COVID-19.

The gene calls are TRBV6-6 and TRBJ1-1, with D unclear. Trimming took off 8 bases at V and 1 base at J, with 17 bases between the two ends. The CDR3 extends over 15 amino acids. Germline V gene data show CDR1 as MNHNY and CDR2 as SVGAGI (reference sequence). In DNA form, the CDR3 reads TGTGCCAGCTATCCGGGTAAGAAGCAGAACACTGAAGCTTTCTTT. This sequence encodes CASYPGKKQNTEAFF.

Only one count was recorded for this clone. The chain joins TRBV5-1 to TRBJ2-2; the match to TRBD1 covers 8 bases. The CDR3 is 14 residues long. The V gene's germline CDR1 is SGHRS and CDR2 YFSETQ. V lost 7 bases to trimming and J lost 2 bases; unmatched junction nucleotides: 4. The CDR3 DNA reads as TGCGCCAGCCAGGGGGCTTTAAACACCGGGGAGCTGTTTTTT. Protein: CASQGALNTGELFF.

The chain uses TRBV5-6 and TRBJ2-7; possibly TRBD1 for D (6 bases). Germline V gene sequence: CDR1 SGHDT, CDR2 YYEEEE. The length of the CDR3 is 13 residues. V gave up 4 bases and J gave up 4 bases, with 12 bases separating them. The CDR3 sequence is CASSVDRRYEQYV. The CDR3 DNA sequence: TGTGCCAGCAGCGTGGACAGAAGATACGAGCAGTACGTC.

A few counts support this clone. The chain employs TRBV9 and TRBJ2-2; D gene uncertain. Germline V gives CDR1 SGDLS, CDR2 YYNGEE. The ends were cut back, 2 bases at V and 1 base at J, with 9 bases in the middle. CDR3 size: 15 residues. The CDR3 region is CASSVTALNTGELFF. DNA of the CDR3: TGTGCCAGCAGCGTTACAGCCTTGAACACCGGGGAGCTGTTTTTT.

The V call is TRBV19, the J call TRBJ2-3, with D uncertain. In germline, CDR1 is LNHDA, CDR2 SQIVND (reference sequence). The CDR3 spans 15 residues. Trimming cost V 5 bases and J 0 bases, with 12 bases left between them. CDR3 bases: TGTGCCAGTAGTCCACAGAGCACCAGCACAGATACGCAGTATTTT. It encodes CASSPQSTSTDTQYF. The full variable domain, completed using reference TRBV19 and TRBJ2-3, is DGGITQSPKYLFRKEGQNVTLSCEQNLNHDAMYWYRQDPGQGLRLIYYSQIVNDFQKGDIAEGYSVSREKKESFPLTVTSAQKNPTAFYLCASSPQSTSTDTQYFGPGTRLTVL.

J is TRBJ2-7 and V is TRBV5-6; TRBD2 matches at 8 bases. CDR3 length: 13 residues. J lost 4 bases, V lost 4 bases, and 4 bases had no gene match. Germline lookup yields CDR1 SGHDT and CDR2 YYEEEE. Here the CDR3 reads CASSRGGSYEQYV. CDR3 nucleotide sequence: TGTGCCAGCAGCCGGGGGGGATCATACGAGCAGTACGTC.

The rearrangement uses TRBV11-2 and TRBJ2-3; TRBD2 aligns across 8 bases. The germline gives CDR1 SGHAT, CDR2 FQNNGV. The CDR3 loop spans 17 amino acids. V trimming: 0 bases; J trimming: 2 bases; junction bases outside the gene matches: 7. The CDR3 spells CASSLDSRGGNTDTQYF. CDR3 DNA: TGTGCCAGCAGCTTAGATTCCCGGGGGGGGAACACAGATACGCAGTATTTT.

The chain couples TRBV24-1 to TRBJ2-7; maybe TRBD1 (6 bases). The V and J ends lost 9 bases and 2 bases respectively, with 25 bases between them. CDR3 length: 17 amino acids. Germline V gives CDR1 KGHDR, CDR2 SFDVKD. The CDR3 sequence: CATYRPKQGWMPYEQYV. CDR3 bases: TGTGCCACCTACCGGCCCAAACAGGGTTGGATGCCCTACGAGCAGTACGTC.

CDR3 residues: CASSLVKTGDQPQHF. As DNA, the CDR3 is TGTGCCAGCAGTTTAGTTAAGACAGGGGATCAGCCCCAGCATTTT. This rearrangement joins TRBV27 to TRBJ1-5; 8 nucleotides align to TRBD1. Germline assignment: CDR1 MNHEY and CDR2 SMNVEV (reference sequence). V lost 2 bases, J lost 5 bases, and 5 bases stayed unmatched. The CDR3 totals 15 residues.

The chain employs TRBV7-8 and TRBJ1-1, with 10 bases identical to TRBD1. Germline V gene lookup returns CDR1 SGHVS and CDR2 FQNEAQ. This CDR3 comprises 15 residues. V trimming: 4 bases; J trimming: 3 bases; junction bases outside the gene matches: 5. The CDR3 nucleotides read TGTGCCAGCAGCTCGTCGACAGGGGGCCACACTGAAGCTTTCTTT. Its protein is CASSSSTGGHTEAFF.

The CDR3 DNA reads TGTGCCAGCAGCTATACAGGGGGCGGCTACACCTTC. Its protein is CASSYTGGGYTF. The chain uses TRBV6-5 and TRBJ1-2, with 9 bases fitting TRBD1. The CDR3 consists of 12 residues. CDR1 and CDR2 from the germline V gene are MNHEY and SVGAGI. J gave up 8 bases and V 6 bases, and 4 bases lay outside the gene matches.

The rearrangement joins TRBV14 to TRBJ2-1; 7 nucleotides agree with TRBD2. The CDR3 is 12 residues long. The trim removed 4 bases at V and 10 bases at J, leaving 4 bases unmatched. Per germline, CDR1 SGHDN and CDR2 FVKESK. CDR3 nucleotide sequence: TGTGCCAGCAGCCTGCAAGCGGGGGAGCAGTTCTTC. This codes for CASSLQAGEQFF.

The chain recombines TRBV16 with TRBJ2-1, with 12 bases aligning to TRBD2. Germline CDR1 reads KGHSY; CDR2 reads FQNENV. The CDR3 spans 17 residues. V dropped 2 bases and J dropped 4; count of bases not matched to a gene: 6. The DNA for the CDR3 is TGTGCCAGCAGCCAACCACCTGGACTAGCGGGATACAATGAGCAGTTCTTC. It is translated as CASSQPPGLAGYNEQFF.

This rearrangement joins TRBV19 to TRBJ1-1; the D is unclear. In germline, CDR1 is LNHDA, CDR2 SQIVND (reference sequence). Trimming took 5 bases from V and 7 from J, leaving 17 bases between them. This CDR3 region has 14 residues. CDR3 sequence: CASSPLGSLREAFF. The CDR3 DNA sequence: TGTGCCAGTAGTCCCCTGGGCAGCCTGCGTGAAGCTTTCTTT.

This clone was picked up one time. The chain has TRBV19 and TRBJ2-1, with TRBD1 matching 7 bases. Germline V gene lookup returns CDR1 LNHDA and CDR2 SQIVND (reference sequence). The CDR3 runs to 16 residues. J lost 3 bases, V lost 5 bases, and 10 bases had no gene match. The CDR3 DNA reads TGTGCCAGTAGTCCCCCCAAGGGACAGTTCTACAATGAGCAGTTCTTC. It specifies CASSPPKGQFYNEQFF.

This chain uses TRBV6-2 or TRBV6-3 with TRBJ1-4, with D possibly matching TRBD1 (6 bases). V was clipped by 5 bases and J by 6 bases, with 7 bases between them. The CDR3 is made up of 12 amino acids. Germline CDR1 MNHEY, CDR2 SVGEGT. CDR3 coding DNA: TGTGCCAGCAGTCCAGGGGATGAAAAACTGTTTTTT. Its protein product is CASSPGDEKLFF.

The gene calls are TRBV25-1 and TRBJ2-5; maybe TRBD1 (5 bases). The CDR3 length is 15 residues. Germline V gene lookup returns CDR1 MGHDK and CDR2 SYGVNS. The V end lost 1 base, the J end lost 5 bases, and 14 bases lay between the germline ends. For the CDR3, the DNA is TGTGCCAGCAGTGAATCGGCCAGGGTAATTGAGACCCAGTACTTC. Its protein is CASSESARVIETQYF.

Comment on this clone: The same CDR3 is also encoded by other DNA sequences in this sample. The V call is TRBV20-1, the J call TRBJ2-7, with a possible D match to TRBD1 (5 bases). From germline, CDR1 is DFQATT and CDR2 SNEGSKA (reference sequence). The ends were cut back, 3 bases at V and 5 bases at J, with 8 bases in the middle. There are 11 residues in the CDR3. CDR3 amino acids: CSASSGHEQYV. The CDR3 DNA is TGCAGTGCTAGCTCAGGGCACGAGCAGTACGTC.

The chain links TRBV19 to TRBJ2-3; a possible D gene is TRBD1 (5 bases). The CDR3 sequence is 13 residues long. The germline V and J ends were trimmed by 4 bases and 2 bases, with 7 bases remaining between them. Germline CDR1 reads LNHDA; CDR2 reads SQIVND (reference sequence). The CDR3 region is CASSRGHTDTQYF. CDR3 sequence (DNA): TGTGCCAGTAGTAGGGGCCACACAGATACGCAGTATTTT.

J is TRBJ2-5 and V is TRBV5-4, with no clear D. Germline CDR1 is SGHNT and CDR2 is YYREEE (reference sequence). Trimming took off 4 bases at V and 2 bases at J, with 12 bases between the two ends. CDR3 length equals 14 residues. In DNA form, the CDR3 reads TGTGCCAGCAGCCCTAAGACTGTTCAAGAGACCCAGTACTTC. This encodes CASSPKTVQETQYF.

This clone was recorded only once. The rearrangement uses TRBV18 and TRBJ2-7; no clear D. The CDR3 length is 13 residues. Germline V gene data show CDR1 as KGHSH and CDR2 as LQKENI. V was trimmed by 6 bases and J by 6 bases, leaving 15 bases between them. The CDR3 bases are TGTGCCAGCTCCACCAGAGGCCTGAGCGAGCAGTACGTC. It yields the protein CASSTRGLSEQYV.

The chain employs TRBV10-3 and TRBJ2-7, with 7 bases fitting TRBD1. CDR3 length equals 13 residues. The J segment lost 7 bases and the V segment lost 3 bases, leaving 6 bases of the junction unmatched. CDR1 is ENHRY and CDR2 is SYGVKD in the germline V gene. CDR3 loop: CAISDPGGFEQYV. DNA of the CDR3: TGTGCCATCAGTGACCCAGGGGGTTTTGAGCAGTACGTC.